The source of this TCR beta chain is a study of blood T cell repertoires in COVID-19. About the research overall: The samples span acute and convalescent COVID-19 from the United States, Italy and Spain.

The repertoire was sequenced with immunoSEQ multiplex PCR; TCRdb's copy has only in-frame clones and lacks some. Of a few hundred thousand clones listed, 88% are singletons. This study enrolled people aged 18 to 89 from approximately 24 US geographic areas. Cohort allocation depended upon clinical history that participants reported. This receptor was obtained from a woman between 50 and 59 years old who had recovered from COVID-19. The specimen was PBMCs or T cells enriched from blood (not recorded which).

In DNA, the CDR3 is TGTGCCAGCAGCAATAGACAGGGAGGCTATGGCTACACCTTC. Protein: CASSNRQGGYGYTF. The gene calls are TRBV11-2 and TRBJ1-2; 7 bases line up with TRBD1. With 5 bases clipped from V and 4 bases from J, the junction kept 7 bases outside the gene matches. The CDR3 has 14 amino acids. Germline loops: CDR1 SGHAT, CDR2 FQNNGV.